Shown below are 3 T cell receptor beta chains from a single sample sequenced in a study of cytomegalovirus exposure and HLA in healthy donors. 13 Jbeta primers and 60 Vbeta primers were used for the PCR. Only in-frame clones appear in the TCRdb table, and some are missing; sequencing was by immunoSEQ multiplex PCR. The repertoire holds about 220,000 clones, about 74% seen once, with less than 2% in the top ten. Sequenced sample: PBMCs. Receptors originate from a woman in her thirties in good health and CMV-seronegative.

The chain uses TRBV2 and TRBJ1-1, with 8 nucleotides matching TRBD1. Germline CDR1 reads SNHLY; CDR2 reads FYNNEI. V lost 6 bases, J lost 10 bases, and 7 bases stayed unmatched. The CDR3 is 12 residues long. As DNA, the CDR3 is TGTGCCAGCAGAGGGACAGGCAATCTAGCTTTCTTT. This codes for CASRGTGNLAFF.

CDR3 nucleotides: TGTGCCAGCAGCTCAGGACAGGGGGCGCGGTACGAGCAGTACTTC. This translates into CASSSGQGARYEQYF. The chain combines TRBV7-9 with TRBJ2-7, with 11 nucleotides matching TRBD1. Trimming took 4 bases from V and 4 from J; bases not matched to a gene: 6. The CDR3 is 15 amino acids. Per germline, CDR1 SEHNR and CDR2 FQNEAQ (reference sequence).

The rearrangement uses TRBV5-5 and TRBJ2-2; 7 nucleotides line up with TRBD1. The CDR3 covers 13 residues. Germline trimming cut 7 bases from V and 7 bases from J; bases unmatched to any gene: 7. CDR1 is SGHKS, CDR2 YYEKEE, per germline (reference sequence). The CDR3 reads CASLTGVGGELFF. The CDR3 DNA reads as TGTGCCAGCCTAACAGGGGTAGGCGGGGAGCTGTTTTTT.